This TCR beta chain was recovered during a study of blood T cells in healthy people across ages. Study-wide results and limits: Leaving the PBMCs unsorted stopped any conclusive comparison of naive versus antigen-experienced cells.

The second PCR ran 7 to 11 cycles with a sample-barcoded 5' primer and J-beta primers. MiXCR, applied by TCRdb to the 5' RACE reads, yields one record per CDR3 protein. The sample includes 850,000 to 950,000 distinct CDR3 sequences, around 30% of them seen just once. This clonotype has a handful of counts. Antigen: not known. Researchers report isolating at least 6 million PBMCs per sample. The V gene's germline CDR1 is MNHEY and CDR2 SVGEGT. J was trimmed by 5 bases and V by 6 bases; bases with no gene match: 6. The CDR3 is 14 amino acids. The TCR sequence derives from an elderly woman in good health. V usage is TRBV6-2 or TRBV6-3 and J usage is TRBJ2-2, with 7 bases identical to TRBD2. Sequencing input: blood. The CDR3 is CASRERGRTGELFF. In DNA form, the CDR3 reads TGTGCCAGCAGGGAGCGGGGAAGGACCGGGGAGCTGTTTTTT.